This T cell receptor beta chain was obtained from a study of blood T cell repertoires in COVID-19. About the study: Both acute and convalescent COVID-19 samples were obtained from the United States, Italy and Spain.

Generated by immunoSEQ multiplex PCR, the TCRdb table keeps only in-frame clones and is missing some. The sample has some 77,000 clones; around 85% are singletons. This clone was observed a handful of times. V lost 3 bases to trimming and J lost 7 bases, with 4 bases between them. Germline V gene data show CDR1 as ENHRY and CDR2 as SYGVKD. This CDR3 contains 12 residues. The chain recombines TRBV10-3 with TRBJ1-6; the D is unclear. Source material: peripheral blood. The sequence was obtained from a man between 65 and 79 years old with acute or convalescent COVID-19. CDR3: CAISDPNSPLHF. The CDR3 DNA sequence: TGTGCCATCAGTGACCCAAATTCACCCCTCCACTTT.